The sequence of this TCR beta chain was determined in a study of cytomegalovirus exposure and HLA in healthy donors. The wider study: The roughly 120 validation repertoires matched the roughly 700 first-cohort repertoires in platform, a later analysis reported. Study observations and caveats: The TCR clusters that emerged in the first cohort tended, a later analysis found, to co-occur in the 95 to 150 validation repertoires. Some TCR beta chains (more than 150 of them) were listed as cytomegalovirus-associated.

The repertoire was sequenced with immunoSEQ multiplex PCR; TCRdb's copy has only in-frame clones and lacks some. The table shows more than 250,000 clones, with less than 95% occurring only once. The donors were part of the validation cohort, which consisted of more than 90 subjects and was separate from the first cohort of 666 subjects. To note about this clone: The antigen is unknown.

V lost 7 bases and J lost 6, with 18 bases in between. Germline V CDR1 and CDR2: MNHNY, SVGAGI (reference sequence). CDR3 length equals 14 residues. This receptor was taken from a woman aged 25 to 39 in good health and CMV-seronegative. The sequenced material came from PBMCs. V gene TRBV6-6 combines with J gene TRBJ1-1, with D maybe TRBD1 (5 bases). CDR3 DNA sequence: TGTGCCAGCACAAACTGGGGGAGAGCCTCTGAAGCTTTCTTT. This sequence encodes CASTNWGRASEAFF.